This entry features one T cell receptor beta chain sequence. Its antigen is not yet known. No qualities accompany the bases; no much larger clone lies one base away. The CDR3, from cysteine to phenylalanine, totals 15 residues. Only the CDR3 DNA is retained, 45 bases long and in frame from the first base. V is clipped by 6 bases and J by 4 bases, and the sequence between their germline boundaries is 16 bases long. According to the germline V gene, CDR1 reads MNHNS and CDR2 reads SASEGT. The library was generated by the immunoSEQ multiplex PCR assay. TCRdb took this table from immuneACCESS and kept in-frame rearrangements with V and J called. Such tables lack part of the clones; where checked against another copy, unresolved V genes explain under half of the gap, and the rest is unexplained. The table for this sample lists some 100,000 clones; roughly nine tenths of them were counted only once. Of the sample, around 1.2% falls within the top ten clones.

This specimen comes from a study of T cell changes during pregnancy in multiple sclerosis (dated by TCRdb to between 2018 and 2021). With respect to the entire study: In women with multiple sclerosis, the researchers looked at how the T cell repertoire shifted as pregnancy progressed.

The sequence was obtained from a female donor with multiple sclerosis, enrolled in a pregnancy study. The source was peripheral blood, collected in the second trimester of pregnancy. The rearranged segments are TRBV6-1 and TRBJ1-3, with a tentative D gene TRBD1 over 6 matching bases. At the DNA level, the sequence is TGTGCCAGCAGAGAGTTTGGGGGCGAGGGAAACACCATATATTTT. Its protein product is CASREFGGEGNTIYF.